This T cell receptor (beta chain) was documented in a study of OX40 agonist ivuxolimab in advanced cancers. Study overall: Six ivuxolimab dose levels, 0.01 to 10 mg/kg, were given intravenously every 2 weeks. Dose-escalation patients suffered from hepatocellular carcinoma, melanoma, renal cell or head and neck cancer. Study observations and caveats: Clonal expansion from baseline to week 6 occurred in both CD4+ and CD8+ T cells.

As for this clone: Its matching antigen is unknown.

The CDR3 totals 14 residues. CDR1 is SGHRS and CDR2 is YFSETQ in the germline V gene. The V and J ends lost 5 bases and 0 bases respectively, with 12 bases between them. The protocol was immunoSEQ multiplex PCR, while the TCRdb copy is restricted to in-frame clones and leaves out a portion. The sample lists around 40,000 clones, around three quarters occurring once. Source: CD4+ or CD8+ T cells sorted from blood, taken in a trial of the OX40 agonist ivuxolimab. V is TRBV5-1 and J is TRBJ2-7; D gene unclear. The receptor's source is an adult with an advanced solid tumor such as melanoma, head and neck, liver or kidney cancer. CDR3 DNA: TGCGCCAGCAGGGTAGAGGTCACCTCCTACGAGCAGTACTTC. Encoded protein: CASRVEVTSYEQYF.